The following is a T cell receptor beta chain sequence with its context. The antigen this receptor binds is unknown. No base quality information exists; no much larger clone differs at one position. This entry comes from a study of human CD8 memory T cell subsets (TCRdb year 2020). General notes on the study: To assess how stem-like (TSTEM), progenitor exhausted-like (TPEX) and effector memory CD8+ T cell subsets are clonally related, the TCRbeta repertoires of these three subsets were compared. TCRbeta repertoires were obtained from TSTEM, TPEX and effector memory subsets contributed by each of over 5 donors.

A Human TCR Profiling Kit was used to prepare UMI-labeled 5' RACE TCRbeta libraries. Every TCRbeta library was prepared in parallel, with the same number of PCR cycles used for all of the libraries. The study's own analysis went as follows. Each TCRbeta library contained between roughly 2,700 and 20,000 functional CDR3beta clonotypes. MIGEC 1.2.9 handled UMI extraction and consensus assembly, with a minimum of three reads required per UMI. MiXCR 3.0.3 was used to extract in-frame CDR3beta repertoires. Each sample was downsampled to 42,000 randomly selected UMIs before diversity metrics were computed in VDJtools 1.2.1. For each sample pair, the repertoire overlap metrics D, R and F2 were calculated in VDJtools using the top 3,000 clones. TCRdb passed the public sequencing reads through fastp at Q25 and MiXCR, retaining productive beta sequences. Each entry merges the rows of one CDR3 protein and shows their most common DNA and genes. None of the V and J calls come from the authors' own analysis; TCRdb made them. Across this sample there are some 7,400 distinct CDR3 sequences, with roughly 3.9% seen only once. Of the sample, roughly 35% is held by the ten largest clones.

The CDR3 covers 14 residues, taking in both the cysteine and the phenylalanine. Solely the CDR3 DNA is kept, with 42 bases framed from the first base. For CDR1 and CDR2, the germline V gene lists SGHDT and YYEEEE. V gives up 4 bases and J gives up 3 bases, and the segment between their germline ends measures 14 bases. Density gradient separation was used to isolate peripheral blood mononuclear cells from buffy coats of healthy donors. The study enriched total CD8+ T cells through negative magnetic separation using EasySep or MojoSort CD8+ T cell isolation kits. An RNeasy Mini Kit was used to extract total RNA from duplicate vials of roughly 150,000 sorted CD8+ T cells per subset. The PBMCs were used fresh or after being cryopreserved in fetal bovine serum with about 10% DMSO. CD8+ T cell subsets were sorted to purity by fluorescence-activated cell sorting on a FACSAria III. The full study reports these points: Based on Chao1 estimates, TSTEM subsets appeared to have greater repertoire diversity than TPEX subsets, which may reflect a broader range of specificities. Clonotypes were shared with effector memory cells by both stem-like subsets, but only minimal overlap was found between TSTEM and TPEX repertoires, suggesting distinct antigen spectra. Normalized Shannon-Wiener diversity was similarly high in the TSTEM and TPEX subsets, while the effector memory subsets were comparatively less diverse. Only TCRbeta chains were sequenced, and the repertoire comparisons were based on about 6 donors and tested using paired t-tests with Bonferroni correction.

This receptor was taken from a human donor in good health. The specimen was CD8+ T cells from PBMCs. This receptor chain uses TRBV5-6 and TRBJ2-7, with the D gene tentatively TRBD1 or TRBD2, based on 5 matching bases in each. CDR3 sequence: CASSPGPGNYEQYF. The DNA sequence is TGTGCCAGCAGCCCGGGGCCGGGGAACTACGAGCAGTACTTC.